This entry describes one T cell receptor (beta chain). Sampled while nominally healthy, donors likely had unrecorded immune exposures. CDR1 is SGHTA, CDR2 FQGTGA, per germline. V lost 0 bases, J lost 5 bases, and 10 bases lay in between. The CDR3 has 14 residues. These data come from a study of cytomegalovirus exposure and HLA in healthy donors. Primers included in the PCR were 60 Vbeta and 13 Jbeta primers. The table came from immunoSEQ multiplex PCR; TCRdb's copy has only in-frame clones and leaves some out. This table holds under 150,000 clones, roughly 80% found once. The specimen was PBMCs. The chain couples TRBV7-3 to TRBJ1-1; D possibly corresponds to TRBD1 (5 bases). The receptor comes from a male donor in good health and CMV-seronegative. Here the CDR3 reads CASSLTRDGTEAFF. As DNA, the CDR3 is TGTGCCAGCAGCTTAACCAGGGATGGGACTGAAGCTTTCTTT.